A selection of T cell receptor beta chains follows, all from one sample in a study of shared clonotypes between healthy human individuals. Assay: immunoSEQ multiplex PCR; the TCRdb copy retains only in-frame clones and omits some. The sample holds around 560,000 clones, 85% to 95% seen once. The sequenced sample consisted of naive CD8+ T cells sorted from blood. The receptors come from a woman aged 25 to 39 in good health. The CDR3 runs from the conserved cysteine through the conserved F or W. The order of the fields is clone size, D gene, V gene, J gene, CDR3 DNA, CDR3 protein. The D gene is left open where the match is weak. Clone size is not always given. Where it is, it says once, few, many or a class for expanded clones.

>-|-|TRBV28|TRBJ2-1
TGTGCCAGCATGCTTTTGGGGACCTACAATGAGCAGTTCTTC
CASMLLGTYNEQFF
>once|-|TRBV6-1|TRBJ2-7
TGTGCCAGCAGTGAAACCGGGGGTCTGTTGAACGAGCAGTACTTC
CASSETGGLLNEQYF
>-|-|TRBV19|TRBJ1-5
TGTGCCAGTAGTATAGGGGCAGGGCGAAATCAGCCCCAGCATTTT
CASSIGAGRNQPQHF
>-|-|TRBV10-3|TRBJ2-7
TGTGCCATCTCGGGGGGCGTGGAAGTCGCTTACGAGCAGTACTTC
CAISGGVEVAYEQYF
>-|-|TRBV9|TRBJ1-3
TGTGCCAGCAGCGTAGACGGGAGCTCTGGAAACACCATATATTTT
CASSVDGSSGNTIYF
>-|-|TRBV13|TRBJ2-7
TGTGCCAGCTCCGGGTCTAATCTCCTCGAGCAGTACTTC
CASSGSNLLEQYF
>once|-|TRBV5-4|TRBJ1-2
TGTGCCAGCAGCTTGGGTGCAGCTGACCCTAACTATGGCTACACCTTC
CASSLGAADPNYGYTF
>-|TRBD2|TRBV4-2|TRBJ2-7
TGTGCCAGCAGCCCCGGGACTAGCGGGAGTGGAACCCCCTACGAGCAGTACTTC
CASSPGTSGSGTPYEQYF
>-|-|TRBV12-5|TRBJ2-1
TGTGCTAGTGGTTTGGGGCAGGACCCCTACAATGAGCAGTTCTTC
CASGLGQDPYNEQFF
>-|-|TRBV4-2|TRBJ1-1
TGTGCCAGCAGCCAAGAGGGTCCCCCGGTCCTAGCCACTGAAGCTTTCTTT
CASSQEGPPVLATEAFF
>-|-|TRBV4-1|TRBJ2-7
TGCGCCAGCAGCCGCCCCGACGTTGTAGCCTACGAGCAGTACTTC
CASSRPDVVAYEQYF
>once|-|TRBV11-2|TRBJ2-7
TGTGCCAGCAGCTTAGACGGCGAGACCTACGAGCAGTACTTC
CASSLDGETYEQYF
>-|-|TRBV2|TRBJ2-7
TGTGCCAGCAGTGGGGGACCCGACTACGAGCAGTACTTC
CASSGGPDYEQYF
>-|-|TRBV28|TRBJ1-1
TGTGCCAGCAGTTCTAGTCTCTCCGTGGGTACTGAAGCTTTCTTT
CASSSSLSVGTEAFF
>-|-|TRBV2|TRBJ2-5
TGTGCCAGCAGTGGTCTCGGGGCCTCTCTATCTCTCGTTGGGGAGACCCAGTACTTC
CASSGLGASLSLVGETQYF
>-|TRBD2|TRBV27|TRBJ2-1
TGTGCCAGCAGTTTACTTGGCGGGAGCTTCGGTGAGCAGTTCTTC
CASSLLGGSFGEQFF
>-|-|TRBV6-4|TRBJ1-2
TGTGCCAGCAGGAGAGGGTACGGGAGGGCCTATGGCTACACCTTC
CASRRGYGRAYGYTF
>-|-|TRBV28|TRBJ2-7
TGTGCCAGCAGTTCTGGGGTAGCCTCCGAGCAGTACTTC
CASSSGVASEQYF
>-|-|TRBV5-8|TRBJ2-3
TGTGCCAGCAGCCCCCGGGCAGATACGCAGTATTTT
CASSPRADTQYF
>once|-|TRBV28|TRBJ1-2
TGTGCCAGCAGTTTTGCCAGAGTCTATGGCTACACCTTC
CASSFARVYGYTF
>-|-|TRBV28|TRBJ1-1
TGTGCCAGCAGTTTTGACACTGAAGCTTTCTTT
CASSFDTEAFF
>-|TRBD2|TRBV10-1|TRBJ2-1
TGCGCCAGCAGTGAGTCCTCTAGCGGGGCATACAATGAGCAGTTCTTC
CASSESSSGAYNEQFF
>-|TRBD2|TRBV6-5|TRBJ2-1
TGTGCCAGCAGTTACGTAGCGGGAGTAAATAATGAGCAGTTCTTC
CASSYVAGVNNEQFF
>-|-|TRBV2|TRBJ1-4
TGTGCCAGCAGTGACATGGGCACTAATGAAAAACTGTTTTTT
CASSDMGTNEKLFF
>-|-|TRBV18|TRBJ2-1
TGTGCCAGCTCACCACCGGTTCAGCTCATATGGGAGCAGTTCTTC
CASSPPVQLIWEQFF
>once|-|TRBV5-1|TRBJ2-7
TGCGCCAGCAGCTTGGCACAGAACTACGAGCAGTACTTC
CASSLAQNYEQYF
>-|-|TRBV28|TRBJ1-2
TGTGCCAGCAGTTCTCCCCGGGAACAAGCTAACTATGGCTACACCTTC
CASSSPREQANYGYTF
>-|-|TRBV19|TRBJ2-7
TGTGCCAGTAGTTGGCCGGGAAGGTCCTACGAGCAGTACTTC
CASSWPGRSYEQYF
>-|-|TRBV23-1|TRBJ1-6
TGCGCCAGCAGTCAATCTCTGCTGAATTCACCCCTCCACTTT
CASSQSLLNSPLHF
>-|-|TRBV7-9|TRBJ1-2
TGTGCCAGCAGCTCCTATCTGGGTGGCTACACCTTC
CASSSYLGGYTF
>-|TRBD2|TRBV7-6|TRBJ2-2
TGTGCCAGCAGCTTTACGCCTCCGGGACTAGCGGCTCGCGGGGAGCTGTTTTTT
CASSFTPPGLAARGELFF
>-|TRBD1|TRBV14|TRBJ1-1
TGTGCCAGCAGCCGGAGGACAGGGGGGTTGACTGAAGCTTTCTTT
CASSRRTGGLTEAFF
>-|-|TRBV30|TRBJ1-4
TGTGCCTTCCTACTCCCGGGACGGAGGGGTGTGAATGAAAAACTGTTTTTT
CAFLLPGRRGVNEKLFF